This T cell receptor (beta chain) was documented in a study of blood T cell repertoires in COVID-19 (dated by TCRdb to about 2020). Background for the entire study: Collaborator samples came from the United States, Italy and Spain and covered acute and convalescent phases of COVID-19. Subjects who had been exposed to COVID-19, were actively infected with it, or had recovered from it provided the deeply sampled blood TCRbeta repertoires that made up the dataset. Where available, HLA class I and class II types were taken from metadata supplied by the sample provider and were not determined by assay-based typing. The material from the prospective study consisted of cDNA or gDNA derived from T cells, B-cell-depleted T cells, or PBMCs. A freely available public database, intended as a resource for researchers studying the immune response to SARS-CoV-2, is where the repertoires were released. The samples were drawn from two sources: the first 160 participants of the ongoing ImmuneRACE study, and 1,000 to 1,500 subjects contributed by 6 global collaborators. Sample metadata almost always included a de-identified subject ID, COVID-19 status, age in years and sex.

The investigation overall reported the following: The amount of clinical and demographic metadata varied by source and participant and was provided uncurated.

TCRbeta CDR3 regions were amplified from genomic DNA using the immunoSEQ Assay, a bias-controlled multiplex PCR. As for the authors' bioinformatics: The number of nucleated cells in each sample was estimated from the amplification of reference gene primers within the assay. To quantify the absolute abundance of each unique TCRbeta CDR3 rearrangement, sequence reads were collapsed and filtered. For each sample, productive Simpson clonality was calculated by taking the square root of Simpson's diversity index across productive rearrangements. Not all clones reach the TCRdb copy of this immuneACCESS table, which keeps in-frame sequences only. Checked studies attribute under half of the gap to unresolved V genes and leave the rest unexplained. The V and J calls and clone size come from that table; D and trimming were worked out from the DNA. The table for this sample lists a few hundred thousand clones; approximately 77% of them were counted only once. The ten largest clones represent around 3.2% of the sample.

The CDR3 runs 11 residues from the cysteine to the phenylalanine. Of the read, only the CDR3 DNA is kept; its 33 bases are in frame from base 1. At the junction V is shortened by 2 bases and J by 7 bases, with 5 bases in between. For CDR1 and CDR2, the germline V gene (reference sequence) lists PRHDT and FYEKMQ. Whole blood was collected in K2EDTA tubes by collaborating institutions according to the institutions' own protocols. Collaborator samples were shipped for TCRbeta analysis as frozen whole blood, isolated PBMCs, or DNA extracted from either sample type. As regards this clone: Its antigen target is currently unknown. No base quality values were provided; no much bigger clone lies one nucleotide off.

The TCR originated in a woman under 30 with acute or convalescent COVID-19. The chain is assembled from TRBV13 and TRBJ1-1; the D gene lacks a confident call. The material sequenced was peripheral blood. The CDR3 corresponds to CASSLRGEAFF. The DNA sequence is TGTGCCAGCAGCTTACGGGGTGAAGCTTTCTTT.